This TCR beta chain was recovered during a study of blood T cell repertoires in COVID-19. As for the study in general: From the United States, Italy and Spain came samples of acute and convalescent COVID-19. The analysed material was cDNA or gDNA that came from T cells, B-cell-depleted T cells, or PBMCs.

Germline loops: CDR1 SEHNR, CDR2 FQNEAQ (reference sequence). V lost 4 bases, J lost 0 bases, and 8 bases stayed unmatched. This CDR3 is 19 amino acids long. Some clones are missing from TCRdb's copy, which holds only in-frame ones; the method was immunoSEQ multiplex PCR. The table records 140,000 or so clones, about 85% of them present only once. Material: PBMCs or T cells enriched from blood (not recorded which). The gene calls are TRBV7-9 and TRBJ2-6; the match to TRBD1 covers 11 bases. This TCR was sampled from a woman between 35 and 50 years old who had recovered from COVID-19. As DNA, the CDR3 is TGTGCCAGCAGCTCTTCCTCCGGGACAGGGGGCTCTGGGGCCAACGTCCTGACTTTC. Translation gives CASSSSSGTGGSGANVLTF. Using reference TRBV7-9 and TRBJ2-6 for the parts outside the CDR3, the full variable domain is DTGVSQNPRHKITKRGQNVTFRCDPISEHNRLYWYRQTLGQGPEFLTYFQNEAQLEKSRLLSDRFSAERPKGSFSTLEIQRTEQGDSAMYLCASSSSSGTGGSGANVLTFGAGSRLTVL.